This TCR beta chain was identified in a study of T cells after yellow fever vaccination. Study-wide points: Overall, a small share of clonotypes was seen in both CD4 and CD8 compartments. Abundant clonotypes from the bulk population could contaminate FACS-sorted repertoires.

The germline V gene has CDR1 DFQATT and CDR2 SNEGSKA (reference sequence). Trimming took off 0 bases at V and 3 bases at J, with 12 bases between the two ends. The CDR3 spans 15 residues. On this clonotype: Antigen: not known.

Conversion of TCR transcripts into cDNA relied on 5'RACE template switching, which added a universal primer site and UMIs. Each CDR3 protein gets one entry after TCRdb re-called the 5' RACE reads with MiXCR. This sample yields hundreds of thousands of distinct CDR3 sequences, of which more than 3% are seen a single time; around a quarter belongs to the top ten. Sequences were derived from PBMCs, sampled on the day of the yellow fever booster vaccination. This rearrangement joins TRBV20-1 to TRBJ2-1; D is tentatively TRBD1 or TRBD2 (5 bases each). This sequence was found in a man aged 18 to 29 who received the YFV17D yellow fever vaccine. CDR3 sequence reads: CSARDPRGRYNEQFF. Written as DNA, the CDR3 is TGCAGTGCTAGAGATCCCCGGGGCCGCTACAATGAGCAGTTCTTC.